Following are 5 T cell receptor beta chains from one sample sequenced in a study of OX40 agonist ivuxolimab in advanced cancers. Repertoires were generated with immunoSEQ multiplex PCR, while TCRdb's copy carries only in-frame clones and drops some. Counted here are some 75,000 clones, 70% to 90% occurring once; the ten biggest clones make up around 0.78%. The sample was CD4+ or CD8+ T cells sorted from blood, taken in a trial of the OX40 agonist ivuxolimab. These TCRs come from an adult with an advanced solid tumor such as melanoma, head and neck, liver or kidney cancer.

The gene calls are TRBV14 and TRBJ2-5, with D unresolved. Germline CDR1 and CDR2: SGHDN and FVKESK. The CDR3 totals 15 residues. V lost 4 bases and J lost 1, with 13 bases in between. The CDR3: CASSPPDGLQETQYF. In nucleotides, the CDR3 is TGTGCCAGCAGCCCCCCTGATGGGCTCCAAGAGACCCAGTACTTC.

CDR3: CAWSGHLTGELFF. The CDR3 DNA is TGTGCCTGGAGTGGCCACCTCACCGGGGAGCTGTTTTTT. This rearrangement joins TRBV30 to TRBJ2-2; D gene uncertain. Trimming removed 1 base at V and 4 bases at J, with 7 bases between. Germline CDR1 reads GTSNPN; CDR2 reads SVGIG (reference sequence). The CDR3 runs to 13 residues.

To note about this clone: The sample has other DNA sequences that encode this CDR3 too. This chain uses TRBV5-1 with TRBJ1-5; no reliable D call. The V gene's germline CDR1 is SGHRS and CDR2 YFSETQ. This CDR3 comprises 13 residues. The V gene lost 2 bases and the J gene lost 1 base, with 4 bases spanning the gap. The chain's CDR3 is CASSLGSNQPQHF. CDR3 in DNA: TGCGCCAGCAGCTTAGGGAGCAATCAGCCCCAGCATTTT.

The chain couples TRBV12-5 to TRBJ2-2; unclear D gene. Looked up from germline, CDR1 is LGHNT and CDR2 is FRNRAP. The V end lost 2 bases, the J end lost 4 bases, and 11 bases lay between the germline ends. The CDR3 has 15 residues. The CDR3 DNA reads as TGTGCTAGTGGTTTGTCCTCGGGTGTCACCGGGGAGCTGTTTTTT. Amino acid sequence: CASGLSSGVTGELFF.

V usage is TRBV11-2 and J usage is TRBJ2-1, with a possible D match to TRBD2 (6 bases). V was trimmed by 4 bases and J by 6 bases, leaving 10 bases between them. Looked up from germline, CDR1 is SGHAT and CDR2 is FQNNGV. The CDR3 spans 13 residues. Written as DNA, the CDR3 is TGTGCCAGCAGCTCGGGACTTTTCAATGAGCAGTTCTTC. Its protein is CASSSGLFNEQFF.